This T cell receptor (beta chain) came from a study of T cell changes during pregnancy in multiple sclerosis. The method was immunoSEQ multiplex PCR; TCRdb's version includes in-frame clones alone and lacks a portion of them. There are about 60,000 clones in the sample; around 96% occur only once, and about 2.3% lies in the top ten. The CDR3 runs 15 residues. Germline CDR1 reads SGHAT; CDR2 reads FQNNGV. Trimming removed 5 bases at V and 0 bases at J, with 14 bases between. The gene calls are TRBV11-2 and TRBJ2-7; tentative D call: TRBD1 (6 bases). This clonotype originated in a female donor with multiple sclerosis, enrolled in a pregnancy study. This sample comprised CD8+ T cells from peripheral blood mononuclear cells, obtained after pregnancy. The CDR3: CASSPTGEFSYEQYF. CDR3 DNA: TGTGCCAGCAGCCCGACAGGCGAATTCTCCTACGAGCAGTACTTC.